The 14 T cell receptor beta chains presented below share a single source sample, sequenced in a study of regulatory T cells in long-lasting Graves disease. Arm-PCR of CDR3 regions and iRepertoire HTBI primers were used to build TCR beta libraries. From the multiplex PCR reads, TCRdb called clonotypes with MiXCR, one entry per CDR3 protein. The data contain about 470,000 distinct CDR3 sequences, about a sixth of them singletons. The time point: newly diagnosed GD, antithyroid drugs for less than 3 months. Following extraction of RNA from PBMCs, that RNA was used to make the TCR library. This sample also appeared in a second study, on T cells in Graves' hyperthyroidism and ophthalmopathy.

The sequences come from peripheral blood mononuclear cells (PBMCs), collected at new diagnosis, from a patient treated with antithyroid drugs. The receptors shown here come from a man in his forties with Graves disease.

The rearrangement joins TRBV27 to TRBJ2-5; 8 positions match TRBD1. The J segment lost 5 bases and the V segment lost 3 bases, leaving 8 bases of the junction unmatched. This CDR3 has 15 residues. CDR1 is MNHEY and CDR2 is SMNVEV in the germline V gene (reference sequence). The CDR3 region is CASSFFQGAQETQYF. For the CDR3, the DNA is TGTGCCAGCAGTTTTTTCCAGGGGGCCCAGGAGACCCAGTACTTC.

This clonotype has ten or more counts. J is TRBJ2-5 and V is TRBV3-1; 8 nucleotides align to TRBD2. The end of the DNA aligns better with TRBJ2-1, so the J call may be wrong. The CDR3 runs to 19 residues. Per germline, CDR1 LGHDT and CDR2 YNNKEL (reference sequence). CDR3 bases: TGTGCCAGCAGCCAAGATATGACCAGCGGGAGCACGACGAGGAATGAGCAGTTCTTC. The encoded protein is CASSQDMTSGSTTRNEQFF.

This clonotype occurred many times. The chain is built from TRBV11-2 and TRBJ1-2, with D possibly TRBD1 on 5 matching bases. V was pared by 5 bases and J by 4 bases, with 11 bases between. CDR1 and CDR2 from the germline V gene are SGHAT and FQNNGV. The CDR3 length is 13 residues. In DNA, the CDR3 is TGTGCCAGCAGCCTGGGGGTTACCTATGGCTACACCTTC. Encoded protein: CASSLGVTYGYTF.

This clonotype has a count of ten or more. The chain is built from TRBV12-3 or TRBV12-4 and TRBJ2-1; D remains ambiguous. There are 12 residues in the CDR3. V was pared by 3 bases and J by 5 bases, with 5 bases between. CDR3 sequence reads: CASSLLNNEQFF. The CDR3 nucleotides are TGTGCCAGCAGTTTGCTGAACAATGAGCAGTTCTTC.

V and J are TRBV6-1 and TRBJ2-1, with TRBD2 identical over 11 bases. This CDR3 contains 15 residues. Germline-derived CDR1 and CDR2 are MNHNS and SASEGT. V was clipped by 6 bases and J by 7 bases; unmatched bases: 8. The CDR3 DNA sequence: TGTGCCAGCAGGCGTACTAGCGGGAGCCTGAATGAGCAGTTCTTC. Its protein is CASRRTSGSLNEQFF.

This clonotype was seen a handful of times. The chain carries TRBV14 and TRBJ1-1; TRBD1 matches 7 bases. The V gene end was trimmed by 4 bases and the J gene end by 8 bases; junction bases not matched to a gene: 1. CDR3 size: 11 residues. Germline assignment: CDR1 SGHDN and CDR2 FVKESK. CDR3 bases: TGTGCCAGCAGCCGGGACAGAGAAGCTTTCTTT. Translation: CASSRDREAFF.

This clonotype was detected ten times or more. The chain has TRBV11-1 and TRBJ1-1; the match to TRBD1 covers 12 bases. The germline CDR1 and CDR2 sequences are SGHAT and FQDESV (reference sequence). V was pared by 1 base and J by 6 bases, with 12 bases of the junction left unmatched. The CDR3 sequence is 18 residues long. CDR3 residues: CASSLEGQGAAFGAEAFF. In nucleotides, the CDR3 is TGTGCCAGCAGCTTAGAGGGACAGGGGGCGGCCTTTGGCGCTGAAGCTTTCTTT.

Many counts were recorded for this clonotype. V and J are TRBV18 and TRBJ2-5; D gene ambiguous. CDR1 KGHSH and CDR2 LQKENI come from the germline V gene. Trimming stripped 5 bases from V and 3 bases from J, with 4 bases between. This CDR3 contains 11 residues. Written as DNA, the CDR3 is TGTGCCAGCTCAAGAAAAGAGACCCAGTACTTC. Amino acid sequence: CASSRKETQYF.

Many counts were recorded for this clonotype. The chain employs TRBV20-1 and TRBJ2-5; 9 bases are a match to TRBD2. The V and J ends lost 2 bases and 4 bases, in that order; junction bases with no gene match: 5. This CDR3 is 14 amino acids long. Germline V gene sequence: CDR1 DFQATT, CDR2 SNEGSKA (reference sequence). CDR3 amino acids: CSARLGGRAETQYF. The CDR3 region has the DNA TGCAGTGCTAGATTGGGCGGGAGGGCAGAGACCCAGTACTTC.

The chain carries TRBV24-1 and TRBJ2-3; D remains ambiguous. The CDR3 runs 17 residues. Trimming shortened V by 2 bases and J by 0 bases, and 14 bases separated the two germline ends. CDR1 is KGHDR and CDR2 is SFDVKD in the germline V gene. CDR3 nucleotide sequence: TGTGCCACCAGTGATTGGGGTCTGGGCACTAGCACAGATACGCAGTATTTT. Translation: CATSDWGLGTSTDTQYF.

This clonotype was counted only a few times. The chain links TRBV19 to TRBJ1-4; D remains unclear. This CDR3 has 17 amino acids. V was cut by 5 bases and J by 0 bases, with 16 bases left in between. Germline CDR1 is LNHDA and CDR2 is SQIVND (reference sequence). As DNA, the CDR3 is TGTGCCAGTAGTGCTGGCCCTACAGCAGCAACTAATGAAAAACTGTTTTTT. Protein sequence: CASSAGPTAATNEKLFF.

This clonotype was seen repeatedly, ten times or more. This sequence joins TRBV28 and TRBJ2-1, with 9 positions matching TRBD2. The CDR3 sequence is 15 residues long. The trim removed 11 bases at V and 6 bases at J, leaving 14 bases unmatched. Germline CDR1 MDHEN, CDR2 SYDVKM. CDR3: CASLEGGRAFNEQFF. As DNA, the CDR3 is TGTGCCTCCCTCGAGGGCGGGAGGGCGTTCAATGAGCAGTTCTTC.

This clonotype showed up many times. This chain uses TRBV20-1 with TRBJ1-1; TRBD1 is a possible D gene (6 bases). Germline CDR1 DFQATT, CDR2 SNEGSKA (reference sequence). V lost 2 bases and J lost 0, with 19 bases in between. This CDR3 comprises 17 residues. CDR3 in amino acids: CSARSGRTDHLNTEAFF. The CDR3, as DNA: TGCAGTGCTAGATCCGGAAGGACAGACCACTTGAACACTGAAGCTTTCTTT.

The sample holds many counts of this clonotype. The chain recombines TRBV28 with TRBJ1-2; no clear D. The CDR3 sequence is 14 residues long. The V gene's germline CDR1 is MDHEN and CDR2 SYDVKM. V was shortened by 6 bases and J by 4 bases, with 15 bases between the two germline ends. Written as DNA, the CDR3 is TGTGCCAGCAGCCTGGACGGATCCCTCTATGGCTACACCTTC. The encoded protein is CASSLDGSLYGYTF.